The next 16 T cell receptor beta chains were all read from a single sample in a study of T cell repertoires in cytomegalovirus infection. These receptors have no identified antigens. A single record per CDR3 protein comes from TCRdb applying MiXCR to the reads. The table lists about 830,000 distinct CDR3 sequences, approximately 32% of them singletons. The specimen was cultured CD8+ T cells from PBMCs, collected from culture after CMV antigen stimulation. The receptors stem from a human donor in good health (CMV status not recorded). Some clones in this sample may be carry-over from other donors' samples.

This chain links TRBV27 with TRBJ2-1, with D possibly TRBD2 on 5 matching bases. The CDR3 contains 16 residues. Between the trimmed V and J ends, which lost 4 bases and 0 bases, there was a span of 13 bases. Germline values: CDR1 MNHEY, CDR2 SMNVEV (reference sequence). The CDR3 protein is CASSSIGVSSYNEQFF. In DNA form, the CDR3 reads TGTGCCAGCAGTTCGATCGGGGTCAGCTCCTACAATGAGCAGTTCTTC.

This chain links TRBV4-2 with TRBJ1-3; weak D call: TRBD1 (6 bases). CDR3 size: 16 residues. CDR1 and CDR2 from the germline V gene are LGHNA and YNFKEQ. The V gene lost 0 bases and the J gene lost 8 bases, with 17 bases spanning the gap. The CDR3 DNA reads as TGTGCCAGCAGCCAAGAGATCCGGGCGGCAGGGGACACCATATATTTT. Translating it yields CASSQEIRAAGDTIYF.

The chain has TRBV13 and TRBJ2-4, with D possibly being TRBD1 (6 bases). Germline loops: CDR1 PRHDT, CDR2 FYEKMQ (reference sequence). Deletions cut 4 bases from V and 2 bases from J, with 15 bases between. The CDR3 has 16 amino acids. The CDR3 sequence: CASSSGAGGTKNIQYF. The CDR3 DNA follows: TGTGCCAGCAGCTCAGGGGCTGGGGGAACCAAAAACATTCAGTACTTC.

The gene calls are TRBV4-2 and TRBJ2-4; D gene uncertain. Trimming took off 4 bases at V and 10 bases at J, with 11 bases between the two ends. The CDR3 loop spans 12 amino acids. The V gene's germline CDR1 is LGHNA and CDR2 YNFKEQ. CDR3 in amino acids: CASSPNPNIQYF. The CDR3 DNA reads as TGTGCCAGCAGCCCCAACCCCAATATTCAGTACTTC.

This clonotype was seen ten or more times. CDR3 residues: CASSLWVTLQETQYF. In DNA form, the CDR3 reads TGTGCCAGCAGCTTATGGGTGACCCTCCAAGAGACCCAGTACTTC. The chain uses TRBV7-8 and TRBJ2-5; D gene uncertain. Germline V gene sequence: CDR1 SGHVS, CDR2 FQNEAQ. The V end was cut by 2 bases, the J end by 1 base, with 11 bases between. The CDR3 is made up of 15 amino acids. The complete variable domain, with remaining parts taken from reference TRBV7-8 and TRBJ2-5, reads GAGVSQSPRYKVAKRGQDVALRCDPISGHVSLFWYQQALGQGPEFLTYFQNEAQLDKSGLPSDRFFAERPEGSVSTLKIQRTQQEDSAVYLCASSLWVTLQETQYFGPGTRLLVL.

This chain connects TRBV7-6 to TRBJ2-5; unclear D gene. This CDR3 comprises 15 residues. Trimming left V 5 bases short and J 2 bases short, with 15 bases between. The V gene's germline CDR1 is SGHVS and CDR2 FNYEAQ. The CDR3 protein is CASSHGGTKQETQYF. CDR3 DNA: TGTGCCAGCAGCCACGGTGGCACCAAACAAGAGACCCAGTACTTC.

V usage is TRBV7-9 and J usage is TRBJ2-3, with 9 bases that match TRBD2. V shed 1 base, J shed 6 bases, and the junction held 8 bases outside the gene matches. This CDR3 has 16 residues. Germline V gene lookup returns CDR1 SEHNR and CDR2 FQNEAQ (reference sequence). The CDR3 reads CASSLDTSGPGDTQYF. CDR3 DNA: TGTGCCAGCAGCTTAGACACTAGCGGGCCCGGGGATACGCAGTATTTT.

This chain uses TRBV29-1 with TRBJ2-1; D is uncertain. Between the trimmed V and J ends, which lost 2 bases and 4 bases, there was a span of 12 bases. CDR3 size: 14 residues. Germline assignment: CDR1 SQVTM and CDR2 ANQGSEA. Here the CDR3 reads CSVENNMGYNEQFF. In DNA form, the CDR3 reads TGCAGCGTTGAAAACAACATGGGGTACAATGAGCAGTTCTTC.

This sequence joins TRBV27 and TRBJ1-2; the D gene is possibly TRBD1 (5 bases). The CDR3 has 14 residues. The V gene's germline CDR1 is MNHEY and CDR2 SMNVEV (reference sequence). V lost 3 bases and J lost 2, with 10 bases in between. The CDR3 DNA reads TGTGCCAGCAGTTTCGCTGACAGCAACTATGGCTACACCTTC. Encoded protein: CASSFADSNYGYTF.

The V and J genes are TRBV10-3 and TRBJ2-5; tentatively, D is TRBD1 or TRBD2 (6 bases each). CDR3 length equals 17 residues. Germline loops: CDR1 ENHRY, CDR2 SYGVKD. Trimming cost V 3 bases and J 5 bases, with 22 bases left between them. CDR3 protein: CAISETFRDQGRETQYF. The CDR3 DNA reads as TGTGCCATCAGTGAAACTTTCCGGGACCAGGGGAGGGAGACCCAGTACTTC.

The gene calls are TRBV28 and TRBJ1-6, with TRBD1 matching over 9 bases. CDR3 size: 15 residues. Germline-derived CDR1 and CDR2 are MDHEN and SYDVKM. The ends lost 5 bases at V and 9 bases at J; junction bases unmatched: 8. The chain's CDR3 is CASSPPGTGFSPLHF. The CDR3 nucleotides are TGTGCCAGCAGTCCCCCCGGGACAGGGTTTTCACCCCTCCACTTT.

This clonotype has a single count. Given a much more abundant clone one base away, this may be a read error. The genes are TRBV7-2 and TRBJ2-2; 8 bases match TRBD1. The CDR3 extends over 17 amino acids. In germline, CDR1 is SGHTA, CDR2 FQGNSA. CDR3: CVSRGLNQAIRTGELFF. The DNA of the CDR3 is TGTGTCAGCAGGGGGCTTAATCAGGCTATTAGGACCGGGGAGCTGTTTTTT.

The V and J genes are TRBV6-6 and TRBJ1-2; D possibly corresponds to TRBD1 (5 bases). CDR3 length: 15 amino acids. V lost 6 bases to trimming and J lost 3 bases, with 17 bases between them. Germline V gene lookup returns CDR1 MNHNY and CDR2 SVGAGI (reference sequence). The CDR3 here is CASRSILSGDYGYTF. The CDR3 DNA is TGTGCCAGCAGATCTATCTTGTCGGGGGACTATGGCTACACCTTC.

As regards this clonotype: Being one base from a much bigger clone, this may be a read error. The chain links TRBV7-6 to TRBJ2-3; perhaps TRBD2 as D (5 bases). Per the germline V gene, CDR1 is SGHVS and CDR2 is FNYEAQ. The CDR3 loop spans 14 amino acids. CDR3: CASSLGLSLDTRYF. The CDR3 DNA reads TGTGCCAGCAGCTTAGGACTATCCTTAGATACGCGGTATTTT. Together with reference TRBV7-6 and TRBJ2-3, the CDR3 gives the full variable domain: GAGVSQSPRYKVTKRGQDVALRCDPISGHVSLYWYRQALGQGPEFLTYFNYEAQQDKSGLPNDRFSAERPEGSISTLTIQRTEQRDSAMYRCASSLGLSLDTRYFGPGTRLTVL.

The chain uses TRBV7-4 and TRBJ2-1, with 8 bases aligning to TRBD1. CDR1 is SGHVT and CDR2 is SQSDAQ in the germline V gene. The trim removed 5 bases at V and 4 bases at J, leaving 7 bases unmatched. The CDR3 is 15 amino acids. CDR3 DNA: TGTGCCAGCAGCCAGAGGACAGGGTTATACAATGAGCAGTTCTTC. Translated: CASSQRTGLYNEQFF.

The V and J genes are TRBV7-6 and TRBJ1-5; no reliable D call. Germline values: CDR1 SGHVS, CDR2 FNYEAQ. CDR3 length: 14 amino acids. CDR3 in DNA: TGTTCTTACGGCCAGAGGCCGCCCCATCAGCCCCAGCATTTT. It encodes CSYGQRPPHQPQHF. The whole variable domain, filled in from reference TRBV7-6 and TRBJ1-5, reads GAGVSQSPRYKVTKRGQDVALRCDPISGHVSLYWYRQALGQGPEFLTYFNYEAQQDKSGLPNDRFSAERPEGSISTLTIQRTEQRDSAMYRCSYGQRPPHQPQHFGDGTRLSIL.